This TCR beta chain originates from a study of T cell changes during pregnancy in multiple sclerosis. Using immunoSEQ multiplex PCR, the repertoire was profiled, and TCRdb retains in-frame clones only, with some absent. The profile shows about 68,000 clones, roughly nine tenths of them singletons. J was trimmed by 3 bases and V by 6 bases; bases with no gene match: 5. CDR1 and CDR2 (germline): MNHEY, SVGAGI. The CDR3 has 14 amino acids. This receptor was taken from a female donor with multiple sclerosis, enrolled in a pregnancy study. This chain connects TRBV6-5 to TRBJ1-5; TRBD1 aligns across 7 bases. Here the sequenced sample was peripheral blood, taken in the second trimester of pregnancy. The DNA of the CDR3 is TGTGCCAGCAGCCCCGGGACAGTCAATCAGCCCCAGCATTTT. As protein: CASSPGTVNQPQHF.